A selection of T cell receptor beta chains follows, all from one sample in a study of shared clonotypes between healthy human individuals. Profiled with immunoSEQ multiplex PCR; TCRdb holds only in-frame clones, not every one. The data hold fewer than 1 million clones, with just over 95% observed a single time. The sequenced sample consisted of naive CD8+ T cells sorted from blood. Every receptor here comes from a man aged 30 to 45 in good health. The CDR3 runs from the conserved cysteine through the conserved F or W. A D gene is named only where the DNA matches it firmly. Rows may omit the clone size; those that give it use once, few, many or a size class.

abundance: NA
v_gene: TRBV4-1
j_gene: TRBJ1-5
d_gene: NA
CDR3nt: TGCGCCAGCAGCCAAACAGAGGGGGGGATCGATCAGCCCCAGCATTTT
CDR3aa: CASSQTEGGIDQPQHF

abundance: NA
v_gene: TRBV10-3
j_gene: TRBJ2-1
d_gene: NA
CDR3nt: TGTGCCATCAGTGAGGGGGCAGGTAATGAGCAGTTCTTC
CDR3aa: CAISEGAGNEQFF

abundance: NA
v_gene: TRBV6-6
j_gene: TRBJ1-2
d_gene: NA
CDR3nt: TGTGCCAGCAGCCCCTCTCGGGAAAATGGCTACACCTTC
CDR3aa: CASSPSRENGYTF

abundance: NA
v_gene: TRBV25-1
j_gene: TRBJ2-3
d_gene: TRBD2
CDR3nt: TGTGCCAGCAGTGAATTTAGCGGGAGTAATTCAGATACGCAGTATTTT
CDR3aa: CASSEFSGSNSDTQYF

abundance: NA
v_gene: TRBV4-1
j_gene: TRBJ2-2
d_gene: TRBD2
CDR3nt: TGCGCCAGCAGCCAAGATTGGGCTAGCGGGACCGCCGGGGAGCTGTTTTTT
CDR3aa: CASSQDWASGTAGELFF

abundance: NA
v_gene: TRBV4-1
j_gene: TRBJ2-1
d_gene: NA
CDR3nt: TGCGCCAGCAGCCAAGGAGAAAGGGAGAAGTTCTTC
CDR3aa: CASSQGEREKFF

abundance: once
v_gene: TRBV30
j_gene: TRBJ1-5
d_gene: NA
CDR3nt: TGTGCCTGGAGGTCCGGAGGGATACAAAGCAATCAGCCCCAGCATTTT
CDR3aa: CAWRSGGIQSNQPQHF

abundance: NA
v_gene: TRBV15
j_gene: TRBJ2-7
d_gene: NA
CDR3nt: TGTGCCACCAGCGGGACTGGTGGGCATCCCTACGAGCAGTACTTC
CDR3aa: CATSGTGGHPYEQYF

abundance: NA
v_gene: TRBV10-3
j_gene: TRBJ2-3
d_gene: TRBD2
CDR3nt: TGTGCCATCCTAGCGGGAGAGGGGGATACGCAGTATTTT
CDR3aa: CAILAGEGDTQYF

abundance: few
v_gene: TRBV28
j_gene: TRBJ1-1
d_gene: NA
CDR3nt: TGTGCCAGCAGTTTGGGGAACACTGAAGCTTTCTTT
CDR3aa: CASSLGNTEAFF

abundance: NA
v_gene: TRBV29-1
j_gene: TRBJ2-1
d_gene: NA
CDR3nt: TGCAGCGTTGAACCTGGGCGGTCCTACAATGAGCAGTTCTTC
CDR3aa: CSVEPGRSYNEQFF

abundance: NA
v_gene: TRBV10-3
j_gene: TRBJ2-1
d_gene: NA
CDR3nt: TGTGCCATCAGTGCTGCGGAGATCTCCTACAATGAGCAGTTCTTC
CDR3aa: CAISAAEISYNEQFF

abundance: once
v_gene: TRBV11-2
j_gene: TRBJ2-1
d_gene: TRBD2
CDR3nt: TGTGCCAGCAGCCCTAGGCCCATGACTAGCGGGAGAAATGAGCAGTTCTTC
CDR3aa: CASSPRPMTSGRNEQFF

abundance: NA
v_gene: TRBV12-5
j_gene: TRBJ2-2
d_gene: TRBD1
CDR3nt: TGTGCTAGTGGTTTGGGACAGGGGTTGTCCGGGGAGCTGTTTTTT
CDR3aa: CASGLGQGLSGELFF

abundance: NA
v_gene: TRBV9
j_gene: TRBJ2-7
d_gene: NA
CDR3nt: TGTGCCAGCAGCCTCTCCTTAGGCGACTACGAGCAGTACTTC
CDR3aa: CASSLSLGDYEQYF

abundance: NA
v_gene: TRBV11-2
j_gene: TRBJ1-4
d_gene: NA
CDR3nt: TGTGCCAGCAGCTCTCGACAGGCATCTAATGAAAAACTGTTTTTT
CDR3aa: CASSSRQASNEKLFF